This TCR beta chain comes out of a study of T cells in Graves' hyperthyroidism and ophthalmopathy. The table lists this clonotype with a few counts. Its matching antigen is unknown. It was RNA transcripts that yielded the amplified TCR beta CDR3 regions. During a first-round RT-PCR of the TCR CDR3, the HTBI primer set was used. A single record per CDR3 protein comes from TCRdb applying MiXCR to the multiplex PCR reads. The data show a few hundred thousand distinct CDR3 sequences, with around 13% seen just once and 30% to 40% held by the top ten. Study-level findings and limits: Model output signaled ophthalmopathy a median 6.5 months ahead of onset.

Trimming removed 5 bases at V and 7 bases at J, with 16 bases between. Germline CDR1 is KGHDR and CDR2 is SFDVKD. The CDR3 is 14 amino acids. The V and J genes are TRBV24-1 and TRBJ1-2, with D possibly TRBD1 on 6 matching bases. Input material: blood. This receptor was obtained from a woman in her 40s with Graves' ophthalmopathy. CDR3 loop: CATSAQGGGVGYTF. CDR3 coding DNA: TGTGCCACCAGTGCCCAAGGGGGGGGAGTTGGCTACACCTTC.